The subject of this entry is one T cell receptor (beta chain). This sample is part of a study of T-cell reconstitution after alpha-beta-depleted transplantation in children. TCRbeta library construction was performed incorporating unique molecular identifiers. TCRdb processed the PCR reads anew with MiXCR; each CDR3 protein has one entry. The sample has under 150,000 distinct CDR3 sequences, 8% to 10% seen once. Germline V gene data show CDR1 as MNHNS and CDR2 as SASEGT. The CDR3 covers 17 residues. Trimming took 6 bases from V and 3 from J; bases not matched to a gene: 9. J is TRBJ2-6 and V is TRBV6-1; 9 bases fit TRBD1. This sequence was found in a girl in the first two years of life who had a stem cell transplant for combined immunodeficiency, so the T cells may come from the graft donor. The material sequenced was PBMCs, mostly from graft donor cells, taken 180 days after TCRalphabeta/CD19-depleted stem cell transplant. CDR3 protein: CASRLQGARSGANVLTF. DNA for the CDR3: TGTGCCAGCAGACTACAGGGGGCAAGGAGTGGGGCCAACGTCCTGACTTTC.